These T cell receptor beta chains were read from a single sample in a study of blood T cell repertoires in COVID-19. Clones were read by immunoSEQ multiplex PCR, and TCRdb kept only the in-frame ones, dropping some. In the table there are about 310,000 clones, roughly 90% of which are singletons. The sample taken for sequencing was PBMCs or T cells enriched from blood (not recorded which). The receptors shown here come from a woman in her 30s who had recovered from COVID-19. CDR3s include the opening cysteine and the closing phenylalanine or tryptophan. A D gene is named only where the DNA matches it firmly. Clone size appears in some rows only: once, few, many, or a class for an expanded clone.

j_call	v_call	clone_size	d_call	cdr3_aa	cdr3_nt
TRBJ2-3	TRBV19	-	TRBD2	CARPQLAGGCTDTQYF	TGTGCCAGACCACAACTAGCGGGAGGGTGCACAGATACGCAGTATTTT
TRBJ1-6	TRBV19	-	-	CASSTLPGREMNSPLHF	TGTGCCAGTAGTACTCTCCCGGGACGGGAGATGAATTCACCCCTCCACTTT
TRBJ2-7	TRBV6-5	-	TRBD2	CASRLAGAYEQYF	TGTGCCAGCAGACTAGCGGGAGCCTACGAGCAGTACTTC
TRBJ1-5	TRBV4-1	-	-	CASSQLGLSNQPQHF	TGCGCCAGCAGCCAGCTGGGACTGAGCAATCAGCCCCAGCATTTT
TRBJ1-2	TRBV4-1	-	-	CASSQEGVAASNYGYTF	TGCGCCAGCAGCCAAGAGGGCGTGGCAGCCTCTAACTATGGCTACACCTTC
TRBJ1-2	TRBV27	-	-	CASWGGANYGYTF	TGTGCCAGCTGGGGCGGGGCGAACTATGGCTACACCTTC
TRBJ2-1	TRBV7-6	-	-	CASSLGRLVNEQFF	TGTGCCAGCAGCTTAGGCCGTCTAGTCAATGAGCAGTTCTTC
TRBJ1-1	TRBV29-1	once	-	CSVESGTNTEAFF	TGCAGCGTAGAGTCAGGAACGAACACTGAAGCTTTCTTT
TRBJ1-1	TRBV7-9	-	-	CASSLQGGTEAFF	TGTGCCAGCAGCCTCCAGGGTGGCACTGAAGCTTTCTTT
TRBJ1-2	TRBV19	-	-	CASSIGEGVGGYTF	TGTGCCAGTAGTATAGGAGAAGGGGTCGGAGGCTACACCTTC
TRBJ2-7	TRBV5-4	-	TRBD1	CASSLGAGTGDYEQYF	TGTGCCAGCAGCTTGGGAGCCGGGACAGGGGATTACGAGCAGTACTTC
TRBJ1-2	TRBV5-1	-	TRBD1	CASSFQTGADGYTF	TGCGCCAGCAGCTTCCAGACAGGGGCGGATGGCTACACCTTC
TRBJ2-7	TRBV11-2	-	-	CASSLVGGVDSEQYF	TGTGCCAGCAGCTTAGTTGGGGGCGTGGATAGCGAGCAGTACTTC
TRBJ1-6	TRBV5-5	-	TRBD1	CASSRRGTGGALDNSPLHF	TGTGCCAGCAGCCGCAGGGGGACAGGGGGCGCTCTCGATAATTCACCCCTCCACTTT
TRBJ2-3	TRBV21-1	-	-	CASSQKLAPVTDTQYF	TGTGCCAGCAGCCAAAAACTAGCCCCGGTCACAGATACGCAGTATTTT
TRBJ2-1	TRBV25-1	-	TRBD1	CASSPSRDRPLNEQFF	TGTGCCAGCAGTCCATCCCGGGACAGGCCCCTCAATGAGCAGTTCTTC
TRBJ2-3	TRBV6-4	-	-	CASSDSANTDTQYF	TGTGCCAGCAGTGACTCGGCAAACACAGATACGCAGTATTTT
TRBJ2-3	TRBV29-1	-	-	CSVGRGTDTQYF	TGCAGCGTTGGAAGGGGGACAGATACGCAGTATTTT
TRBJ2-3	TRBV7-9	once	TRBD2	CASSLGLAGGPADTQYF	TGTGCCAGCAGCCTGGGACTAGCGGGAGGGCCAGCAGATACGCAGTATTTT
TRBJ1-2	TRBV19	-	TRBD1	CASTRTGTHYGYTF	TGTGCCAGTACGAGGACAGGTACTCACTATGGCTACACCTTC
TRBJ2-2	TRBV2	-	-	CASSVQVNTGELFF	TGTGCCAGCAGTGTTCAGGTGAACACCGGGGAGCTGTTTTTT
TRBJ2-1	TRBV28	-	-	CASSFLTVNHNEQFF	TGTGCCAGCAGTTTCTTAACAGTTAACCACAATGAGCAGTTCTTC
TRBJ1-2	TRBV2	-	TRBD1	CARETGSNYGYTF	TGTGCCAGAGAGACAGGGTCAAACTATGGCTACACCTTC
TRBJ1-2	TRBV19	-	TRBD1	CASSIGQVDGYTF	TGTGCCAGTAGTATCGGACAGGTCGATGGCTACACCTTC
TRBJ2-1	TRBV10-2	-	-	CASTTSLYNEQFF	TGCGCCAGCACGACTAGTCTTTACAATGAGCAGTTCTTC
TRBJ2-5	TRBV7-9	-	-	CASSSNLAAGPETQYF	TGTGCCAGCAGCTCAAATCTAGCTGCCGGTCCAGAGACCCAGTACTTC
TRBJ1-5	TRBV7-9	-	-	CASSLDGEGPQHF	TGTGCCAGCAGCTTAGACGGGGAAGGGCCCCAGCATTTT
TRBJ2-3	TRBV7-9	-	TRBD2	CASSLTSGGTDTQYF	TGTGCCAGCAGCTTAACTAGCGGAGGCACAGATACGCAGTATTTT
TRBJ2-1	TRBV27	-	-	CASSFTTSPRDEQFF	TGTGCCAGCAGTTTTACCACTAGCCCTAGGGATGAGCAGTTCTTC
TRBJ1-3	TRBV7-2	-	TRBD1	CASSLGLGTGSGNTIYF	TGTGCCAGCAGCTTAGGCTTAGGGACAGGGTCAGGAAACACCATATATTTT
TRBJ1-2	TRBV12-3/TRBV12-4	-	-	CASSLNRDYGYTF	TGTGCCAGCAGTTTGAACAGGGATTATGGCTACACCTTC
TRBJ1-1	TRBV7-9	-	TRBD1	CASSLTPGGLLYTNTEAFF	TGTGCCAGCAGCTTGACTCCAGGGGGCCTCCTTTACACGAACACTGAAGCTTTCTTT
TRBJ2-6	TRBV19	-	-	CASSRLPSGANVLTF	TGTGCCAGTTCGCGTCTCCCCTCTGGGGCCAACGTCCTGACTTTC
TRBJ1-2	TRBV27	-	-	CASSVNQAYGYTF	TGTGCCAGCAGTGTTAATCAAGCCTATGGCTACACCTTC
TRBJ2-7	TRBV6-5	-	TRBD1	CASSPGQGDYEQYF	TGTGCCAGCAGTCCAGGACAGGGAGACTACGAGCAGTACTTC
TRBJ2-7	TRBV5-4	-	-	CASRSRDSYEQYF	TGTGCCAGCAGAAGCAGGGATAGTTACGAGCAGTACTTC
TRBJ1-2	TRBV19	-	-	CASSIFSHGYTF	TGTGCCAGTAGTATCTTCTCCCATGGCTACACCTTC
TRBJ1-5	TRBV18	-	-	CASSPPSGSGPQHF	TGTGCCAGCTCACCACCTTCAGGTTCAGGGCCCCAGCATTTT
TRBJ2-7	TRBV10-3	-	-	CAISDEAYEQYF	TGTGCCATCAGTGACGAGGCCTACGAGCAGTACTTC